These T cell receptor beta chains were read from a single sample in a study of human thymus T cells. TCRdb's table, derived via immunoSEQ multiplex PCR, lists solely in-frame clones and lacks some. Of about 46,000 clones listed, approximately 95% were seen once; the top ten hold over 0.15%. Sequencing was done on a sample of blood. The receptors derive from a girl less than two years old with a congenital heart defect but otherwise immunologically healthy. The CDR3 runs from the conserved cysteine through the conserved F or W. A D gene is named only where the DNA matches it firmly. The size field is filled for only some rows; it gives once, few, many or a size class.

>.|TRBV7-8|TRBD2|TRBJ2-1
TGTGCCAGCAGCCCGGGAACTAGCGGTCACAATGAGCAGTTCTTC
CASSPGTSGHNEQFF
>.|TRBV4-1|TRBD1|TRBJ2-7
TGCGCCAGCAGCCCGTACAGGGGGTCTTCCTACGAGCAGTACTTC
CASSPYRGSSYEQYF
>.|TRBV7-9|.|TRBJ2-7
TGTGCCAGCAGCTTCAGTTCCCTTAGCGGCTCCTACGAGCAGTACTTC
CASSFSSLSGSYEQYF
>.|TRBV19|TRBD2|TRBJ2-1
TGTGCCAGTAGTACCCGACTAGCGGGAGGATCGATTCAGTTCTTC
CASSTRLAGGSIQFF
>.|TRBV4-3|.|TRBJ2-3
TGCGCCAGCAGCCAACATCGGACAGCCACAGATACGCAGTATTTT
CASSQHRTATDTQYF
>once|TRBV7-2|TRBD2|TRBJ2-4
TGTGCCAGCAGCCTAAATAGCGGGGGCTTAAAGAGCATTCAGTACTTC
CASSLNSGGLKSIQYF
>.|TRBV5-1|TRBD2|TRBJ2-7
TGCGCCAGCAGCCGGACTAGCGGCTCCTACGAGCAGTACTTC
CASSRTSGSYEQYF
>.|TRBV28|.|TRBJ1-5
TGTGCCAGCAGTTTGCACGGGGAGCATCAGCCCCAGCATTTT
CASSLHGEHQPQHF
>.|TRBV7-9|.|TRBJ2-5
TGTGCCAGCAGCTTAGAGCGTTACCAAGAGACCCAGTACTTC
CASSLERYQETQYF
>.|TRBV29-1|.|TRBJ1-2
TGCAGCTCTAGGGACACAACTAACTATGGCTACACCTTC
CSSRDTTNYGYTF